The rows below give T cell receptor beta chains drawn from one sample of a study of blood T cell repertoires in COVID-19. Sequencing used immunoSEQ multiplex PCR; TCRdb keeps in-frame clones, though not all of them. Altogether about 250,000 clones are present, 70% to 90% being singletons, with the ten largest covering 4% to 4.5%. The specimen was peripheral blood. These TCRs come from a man aged 45 to 65 with acute or convalescent COVID-19. Each CDR3 is given with its conserved first and last residue. Fields, in order: CDR3 DNA, CDR3 protein, clone size, J gene, V gene, D gene, CDR3 length. D genes are given only for firm matches. Clone size, where shown, is once, few, many, or a class for clones that have expanded.

TGTGCCAGCAGTTTATCACAGGTAAATGAGCAGTTCTTC	CASSLSQVNEQFF	-	TRBJ2-1	TRBV27	-	13
TGTGCCATCCTACTCCAGGGCGGCTATGGCTACACCTTC	CAILLQGGYGYTF	-	TRBJ1-2	TRBV7-8	-	13
TGTGCCAGTAGTCGGAGGGCAGGAGGGTATGGTCTGATCCACGAGCAGTACTTC	CASSRRAGGYGLIHEQYF	once	TRBJ2-7	TRBV19	-	18
TGTGCCACCAGTTACAGCCGTACGCAGTATTTT	CATSYSRTQYF	-	TRBJ2-3	TRBV24-1	-	11
TGCGCCAGCAGTGACGGCTATAATTCACCCCTCCACTTT	CASSDGYNSPLHF	once	TRBJ1-6	TRBV10-2	-	13
TGCGCCAGCAGCCAAGGGGGGCTAGCGGGACACAATGAGCAGTTCTTC	CASSQGGLAGHNEQFF	-	TRBJ2-1	TRBV4-1	TRBD2	16
TGTGCCAGCAGCTTAAGGGACTTTTCCTCCTACAATGAGCAGTTCTTC	CASSLRDFSSYNEQFF	-	TRBJ2-1	TRBV11-3	-	16
TGTGCCAGCAGTCCCCAAAATAATTCACCCCTCCACTTT	CASSPQNNSPLHF	many	TRBJ1-6	TRBV11-2	-	13
TGCGCCAGCAGCTTGTTGGAGACAGGGACCACTGAAGCTTTCTTT	CASSLLETGTTEAFF	-	TRBJ1-1	TRBV5-1	TRBD1	15
TGTGCCAGTAGTCCAACAGGGGGCCCTGCCTATGGCTACACCTTC	CASSPTGGPAYGYTF	-	TRBJ1-2	TRBV19	TRBD1	15
TGTGCCAGTAGCGAGAGGACTAGCGGGGTCGGGGATGAGCAGTTCTTC	CASSERTSGVGDEQFF	-	TRBJ2-1	TRBV19	TRBD2	16
TGCGCCAGCCCCTACTCCAGGACAAATTACACAGATACGCAGTATTTT	CASPYSRTNYTDTQYF	-	TRBJ2-3	TRBV23-1	-	16
TGTGCCAGCAGTCCAAAAGGGCAGGGGGCAGATACGCAGTATTTT	CASSPKGQGADTQYF	-	TRBJ2-3	TRBV6-4	TRBD1	15
TGCGCCAGCAGCTTGGAATCAGCGGGGCCTGAAGCTTTCTTT	CASSLESAGPEAFF	-	TRBJ1-1	TRBV5-1	-	14
TGTGCCAGCAGCTTGACAGGTATTCTCGAGCAGTACTTC	CASSLTGILEQYF	-	TRBJ2-7	TRBV5-5	-	13
TGTGCCAGCAGTCATCGGGACAGGGGGCCTAATAGCAATCAGCCCCAGCATTTT	CASSHRDRGPNSNQPQHF	-	TRBJ1-5	TRBV28	TRBD1	18
TGTGCCAGCAGCGGGACAGGGGGAGAGGGCTACACCTTC	CASSGTGGEGYTF	once	TRBJ1-2	TRBV9	TRBD1	13
TGTGCCAGCAGCCTTCACAGGGAGATCCCCTACGAGCAGTACTTC	CASSLHREIPYEQYF	-	TRBJ2-7	TRBV7-9	-	15
TGTGCCAGCAGCCAGTTTTTACAGGGTCATTTCTACGAGCAGTACTTC	CASSQFLQGHFYEQYF	-	TRBJ2-7	TRBV2	-	16
TGTGCCATCAGTCAGGGGGCCCGAGGCTTCGTTGGCTACACCTTC	CAISQGARGFVGYTF	-	TRBJ1-2	TRBV2	TRBD1	15
TGTGCCAGCAGCCCCACTAGCGTATCCTACAATGAGCAGTTCTTC	CASSPTSVSYNEQFF	-	TRBJ2-1	TRBV6-5	TRBD2	15
TGTGCCAGCTCACCAGCACAGGTCTTTCCCTATGGCTACACCTTC	CASSPAQVFPYGYTF	-	TRBJ1-2	TRBV18	-	15
TGTGCTAGCAGCTTAGCCCCGAGCGGGGGGCTACAAGAGACCCAGTACTTC	CASSLAPSGGLQETQYF	-	TRBJ2-5	TRBV7-7	TRBD2	17
TGTGCCAGCAGCTTTCCGCCCGGGACTAGCGGGAGAAGCGTAGAGCAGTTCTTC	CASSFPPGTSGRSVEQFF	-	TRBJ2-1	TRBV7-3	TRBD2	18
TGCGCCAGCAGCACGAGCGGGAGAGACTCCTACAATGAGCAGTTCTTC	CASSTSGRDSYNEQFF	-	TRBJ2-1	TRBV5-1	TRBD2	16
TGTGCCAGCAGTTTACGGACGGGGAGGGCTGAAAAACTGTTTTTT	CASSLRTGRAEKLFF	-	TRBJ1-4	TRBV28	-	15
TGTGCCAGTAGTATAGATTGGCGGGGGAACACTGAAGCTTTCTTT	CASSIDWRGNTEAFF	-	TRBJ1-1	TRBV19	-	15
TGTGCCAGTAGTACTCCGGGACTTAATCAGCCCCAGCATTTT	CASSTPGLNQPQHF	few	TRBJ1-5	TRBV19	-	14
TGTGCCAGCAGTTACTCGTTTCAGGGCAATTCACCCCTCCACTTT	CASSYSFQGNSPLHF	-	TRBJ1-6	TRBV6-5	-	15
TGTGCCAGCAGTTTATCCAGTTCCCTTAGAGAGGTCTATAATTCACCCCTCCACTTT	CASSLSSSLREVYNSPLHF	-	TRBJ1-6	TRBV27	-	19
TGTGCCAGCAGCTTAGAGCCTAGCGGGAGAGACACAGATACGCAGTATTTT	CASSLEPSGRDTDTQYF	-	TRBJ2-3	TRBV7-2	TRBD2	17
TGTGCCAGCAGCCGTCTGAGTTTTTCTGGGGCCAACGTCCTGACTTTC	CASSRLSFSGANVLTF	-	TRBJ2-6	TRBV11-2	-	16
TGTGCCAGCAGCTCCCGAGCTACTAGCGGGAGTGGAGAGACCCAGTACTTC	CASSSRATSGSGETQYF	-	TRBJ2-5	TRBV11-2	TRBD2	17
TGTGCCAGTAGCTTCAGCGGGTCCTCCTACGAGCAGTACTTC	CASSFSGSSYEQYF	-	TRBJ2-7	TRBV19	-	14
TGTGCCACCAGTGATGGGGGACAGCCGAGAGTTTATGAGACCCAGTACTTC	CATSDGGQPRVYETQYF	-	TRBJ2-5	TRBV24-1	TRBD1	17
TGTGCCAGCAGTACACTAGCGGCTTTATATGAGCAGTTCTTC	CASSTLAALYEQFF	-	TRBJ2-1	TRBV6-6	TRBD2	14
TGTGCCAGCAGGTCGGCAGGGGGCTACGAGCAGTACTTC	CASRSAGGYEQYF	-	TRBJ2-7	TRBV7-9	TRBD1	13
TGTGCCAGCAGCAACACTAAGGGGGTTAACTATGGCTACACCTTC	CASSNTKGVNYGYTF	-	TRBJ1-2	TRBV9	-	15
TGTGCCAGCAGTCGTCGAGGGCTCGATCCTAGGGGCTACACCTTC	CASSRRGLDPRGYTF	-	TRBJ1-2	TRBV14	-	15
TGTGCCAGCAGCTTTAAATCTAGCGGGAGGGATGAGCAGTTCTTC	CASSFKSSGRDEQFF	-	TRBJ2-1	TRBV5-8	TRBD2	15
TGTGCCAGCAGCTCTCGGAGGAATAACTATGGCTACACCTTC	CASSSRRNNYGYTF	-	TRBJ1-2	TRBV5-8	-	14
TGTGCCAGCAGAAGGACAGGGTTTGACGAGCAGTACTTC	CASRRTGFDEQYF	-	TRBJ2-7	TRBV5-4	TRBD1	13
TGTGCCTGGAGACGGCAGGGAATGGGTGAAAAACTGTTTTTT	CAWRRQGMGEKLFF	-	TRBJ1-4	TRBV30	-	14
TGCACCAGCAGCCAAGCCCGACAGGGGGCCCTCTATGGCTACACCTTC	CTSSQARQGALYGYTF	-	TRBJ1-2	TRBV1	-	16
TGTGCCAGCAGCTTGGGCCTTGGCGGGAGTTTTTACGAGCAGTACTTC	CASSLGLGGSFYEQYF	-	TRBJ2-7	TRBV5-6	TRBD2	16
TGTGCCATCAGCCGCCGGGACAGGGTGATTAATGAGCAGTTCTTC	CAISRRDRVINEQFF	-	TRBJ2-1	TRBV10-3	TRBD1	15
TGTGCCAGCAGCATTAGCGGGGCCTCCTACGAGCAGTACTTC	CASSISGASYEQYF	-	TRBJ2-7	TRBV11-2	TRBD2	14
TGTGCCAGCAGTTCGGCTAGGAACACCGGGGAGCTGTTTTTT	CASSSARNTGELFF	-	TRBJ2-2	TRBV28	-	14
TGTGCCATCAGTGAGTCACTGGGAACAGGGTCGTCCTACAATGAGCAGTTCTTC	CAISESLGTGSSYNEQFF	-	TRBJ2-1	TRBV10-3	-	18
TGTGCCAGCTCACCCGGGACACCTAACACTGAAGCTTTCTTT	CASSPGTPNTEAFF	-	TRBJ1-1	TRBV18	-	14